This TCR beta chain stems from a study of blood T cell repertoires in COVID-19. As for the study in general: Both acute and convalescent COVID-19 samples were obtained from the United States, Italy and Spain. The analysed material was cDNA or gDNA that came from T cells, B-cell-depleted T cells, or PBMCs.

Worth noting for this clone: The junction departs from germline at one end; a sequencing error may be responsible.

The CDR3 covers 17 residues. Per the germline V gene, CDR1 is LGHNA and CDR2 is YNFKEQ. In the study's own analysis: Nucleated cell number was recorded as an estimate derived from reference gene primer amplification. Data came from immunoSEQ multiplex PCR; TCRdb stores just in-frame clones and leaves some out. The DNA gave D and trimming, while V, J and clone size come from that table. Of under 100,000 clones listed, about four fifths are singletons. Sample: peripheral blood. The chain couples TRBV4-2 to TRBJ2-1, with TRBD2 matching 10 bases. The source is a woman in her sixties or seventies with acute or convalescent COVID-19. The DNA of the CDR3 is TGTGCCAACAGCCAAGCTGGAGCGGGGGGGCCGGGCAATGAGCAGTTCTTC. This gives the protein CANSQAGAGGPGNEQFF.